The 20 T cell receptor beta chains listed next were all sequenced from one sample in a study of cytomegalovirus exposure and HLA in healthy donors (dated by TCRdb to the late 2010s). The library was produced with the immunoSEQ multiplex PCR assay. For the multiplex PCR, a mixture combining 60 forward primers for TCR Vbeta segments and 13 reverse primers for TCR Jbeta segments was used. What TCRdb holds here is the immuneACCESS table cut down to in-frame rearrangements. Part of the clones is not present; checked against another copy, under half of the missing clones reflect an unresolved V gene, and the others are unexplained. The sample yields a few hundred thousand clones; roughly 75% were counted once. The top ten clones comprise 1.8% of the sample. Input material: PBMCs. The receptors stem from a young woman in good health and CMV-seronegative.

The chain joins TRBV19 to TRBJ1-1; D unresolved. CDR3 length equals 14 residues. Deletions cut 8 bases from V and 4 bases from J, with 17 bases between. In germline, CDR1 is LNHDA, CDR2 SQIVND (reference sequence). CDR3 in DNA: TGTGCCAGTTCTCGACCTTCGGGAGGCACTGAAGCTTTCTTT. Amino acids: CASSRPSGGTEAFF.

The chain couples TRBV6-1 to TRBJ1-1, with TRBD1 matching 8 bases. Germline CDR1 reads MNHNS; CDR2 reads SASEGT. This CDR3 is 14 amino acids long. The V segment lost 1 base and the J segment 10 bases; nucleotides outside the gene matches: 8. The CDR3 region is CASSEVRTGRVAFF. The CDR3 coding sequence is TGTGCCAGCAGTGAAGTGCGGACAGGGAGGGTAGCTTTCTTT.

J is TRBJ2-2 and V is TRBV5-4, with 7 nucleotides matching TRBD1. V lost 5 bases, J lost 4 bases, and 8 bases stayed unmatched. This CDR3 contains 15 residues. Per the germline V gene, CDR1 is SGHNT and CDR2 is YYREEE (reference sequence). The CDR3 region has the DNA TGTGCCAGCAGTACCGGGACAGACATCACCGGGGAGCTGTTTTTT. This gives the protein CASSTGTDITGELFF.

The V call is TRBV5-1, the J call TRBJ2-5; D is unresolved. There are 13 residues in the CDR3. Per germline, CDR1 SGHRS and CDR2 YFSETQ. V gave up 2 bases and J gave up 2 bases, with 7 bases separating them. As DNA, the CDR3 is TGCGCCAGCAGCTTCGGGTATCAAGAGACCCAGTACTTC. Its protein is CASSFGYQETQYF.

In the case of this clone: The junction departs from the called germline gene at one end, perhaps through a read error. Other DNA sequences in this specimen translate into the identical CDR3. The J gene is TRBJ2-6, the V gene TRBV19; 9 bases are a match to TRBD2. This CDR3 comprises 17 residues. Per the germline V gene, CDR1 is LNHDA and CDR2 is SQIVND (reference sequence). The CDR3 bases are TGTGCTAGTAGTATAGGTAGCGGGAGCTCTGGGGCCAACGTCCTGACTTTC. It yields the protein CASSIGSGSSGANVLTF.

Only a few counts were recorded for this clone. V and J are TRBV5-1 and TRBJ1-3, with 8 bases lining up with TRBD1. The J segment lost 0 bases and the V segment lost 0 bases, leaving 2 bases of the junction unmatched. This CDR3 has 16 amino acids. Germline V lookup: CDR1 SGHRS, CDR2 YFSETQ. CDR3 in DNA: TGCGCCAGCAGCTTGGGACAGGGGAGCTCTGGAAACACCATATATTTT. Encoded protein: CASSLGQGSSGNTIYF.

This clone has a single count. The chain has TRBV6-1 and TRBJ1-3, with D possibly being TRBD1 (6 bases). Trimming removed 8 bases at V and 4 bases at J, with 12 bases between. The CDR3 runs 13 residues. Germline loops: CDR1 MNHNS, CDR2 SASEGT. CDR3 region: CASCLQGGNTIYF. The CDR3 DNA sequence: TGTGCCAGCTGCCTGCAGGGGGGAAACACCATATATTTT.

This clone was detected only a few times. Other DNA sequences within the sample encode an identical CDR3. The chain joins TRBV11-2 to TRBJ2-2; tentative D call: TRBD1 (6 bases). Germline V gives CDR1 SGHAT, CDR2 FQNNGV. Deletions cut 5 bases from V and 4 bases from J, with 14 bases between. CDR3 length: 15 amino acids. The CDR3 nucleotides read TGTGCCAGCAGCCCTAATAGAGGGGGCACCGGGGAGCTGTTTTTT. Encoded protein: CASSPNRGGTGELFF.

This clone was detected only a few times. This chain joins TRBV6-6 and TRBJ1-6; the D is unclear. The CDR3 contains 14 residues. Germline V gene lookup returns CDR1 MNHNY and CDR2 SVGAGI (reference sequence). Trimming shortened V by 6 bases and J by 10 bases, and 16 bases separated the two germline ends. DNA for the CDR3: TGTGCCAGCAGGACTCTTGAGGGAAACTCACCCCTCCACTTT. Translating it yields CASRTLEGNSPLHF.

The rearrangement joins TRBV6-5 to TRBJ1-4, with TRBD1 as a possible D gene (6 bases). Looked up from germline, CDR1 is MNHEY and CDR2 is SVGAGI. The germline V and J ends were trimmed by 5 bases and 8 bases, with 15 bases remaining between them. The CDR3 contains 14 residues. CDR3 protein: CASSEPGHPEKLFF. The CDR3 DNA reads as TGTGCCAGCAGTGAACCGGGACACCCAGAAAAACTGTTTTTT.

The rearrangement uses TRBV6-6 and TRBJ2-3, with D tentatively TRBD2 (6 bases). The germline V gene has CDR1 MNHNY and CDR2 SVGAGI (reference sequence). The CDR3 loop spans 15 amino acids. Trimming removed 2 bases at V and 5 bases at J, with 14 bases between. The CDR3 loop reads CASSYLGLQRDTQYF. The DNA of the CDR3 is TGTGCCAGCAGTTACCTGGGACTCCAACGAGATACGCAGTATTTT.

The V and J genes are TRBV6-1 and TRBJ2-7, with TRBD1 matching 9 bases. Per the germline V gene, CDR1 is MNHNS and CDR2 is SASEGT. The CDR3 is 19 residues long. V lost 4 bases and J lost 5; bases outside the gene matches: 21. The CDR3, as DNA: TGTGCCAGCAGTGGAAGGAGACCGAACCGGGACAGGGCTATAAACGAGCAGTACTTC. It encodes CASSGRRPNRDRAINEQYF.

This rearrangement joins TRBV6-6 to TRBJ2-7, with TRBD2 matching 14 bases. This CDR3 is built from 15 residues. The germline gives CDR1 MNHNY, CDR2 SVGAGI (reference sequence). V gave up 2 bases and J gave up 6 bases; unmatched junction bases: 3. CDR3 region: CASSYGTSGSREQYF. Written as DNA, the CDR3 is TGTGCCAGCAGTTACGGGACTAGCGGGAGTCGCGAGCAGTACTTC.

This chain joins TRBV10-3 and TRBJ1-5; D call uncertain. The germline CDR1 and CDR2 sequences are ENHRY and SYGVKD. This CDR3 spans 14 amino acids. Trimming removed 8 bases at V and 2 bases at J, with 13 bases between. The chain's CDR3 is CAIADVVGNQPQHF. The CDR3 bases are TGTGCCATCGCGGATGTAGTCGGCAATCAGCCCCAGCATTTT.

This chain joins TRBV2 and TRBJ2-3; D is undetermined. Germline V lookup: CDR1 SNHLY, CDR2 FYNNEI. V lost 6 bases and J 2 bases, leaving 15 bases between the germline ends. This CDR3 is 15 amino acids long. CDR3 amino acids: CASRSLSVNTDTQYF. The CDR3 DNA reads TGTGCCAGCAGGAGTCTCAGCGTCAACACAGATACGCAGTATTTT.

The V and J genes are TRBV27 and TRBJ2-1; 7 positions agree with TRBD1. Losses at the gene ends were 4 bases for V and 9 bases for J; bases not matched to a gene: 3. Germline-derived CDR1 and CDR2 are MNHEY and SMNVEV (reference sequence). The CDR3 consists of 12 residues. The CDR3 loop is CASSSTGAEQFF. The CDR3 DNA sequence: TGTGCCAGCAGTTCTACAGGGGCTGAGCAGTTCTTC.

J is TRBJ2-3 and V is TRBV11-2; 11 positions match TRBD2. CDR1 is SGHAT and CDR2 is FQNNGV in the germline V gene. Trimming at V came to 4 bases and at J to 0 bases, leaving 3 bases not matched to a gene. The CDR3 extends over 16 amino acids. In DNA form, the CDR3 reads TGTGCCAGCAGCTGGGGACTAGCGGTTAGCACAGATACGCAGTATTTT. As protein: CASSWGLAVSTDTQYF.

The chain links TRBV6-1 to TRBJ1-1, with no clear D. CDR1 and CDR2 (germline): MNHNS, SASEGT. This CDR3 is 14 amino acids long. V lost 3 bases and J 0 bases, leaving 8 bases between the germline ends. The CDR3 protein is CASSDAPVNTEAFF. CDR3 DNA: TGTGCCAGCAGTGATGCGCCCGTGAACACTGAAGCTTTCTTT.

This clone was detected a few times. The gene calls are TRBV5-1 and TRBJ1-1; 8 nucleotides agree with TRBD1. Per the germline V gene, CDR1 is SGHRS and CDR2 is YFSETQ. J was trimmed by 5 bases and V by 5 bases; bases with no gene match: 11. This CDR3 contains 15 residues. CDR3 nucleotides: TGCGCCAGCAGTGGACAGGGCCCACCAGGGACTGAAGCTTTCTTT. The encoded protein is CASSGQGPPGTEAFF.

The V and J genes are TRBV6-5 and TRBJ2-1; 8 nucleotides match TRBD1. CDR3 size: 15 residues. The germline V gene encodes CDR1 MNHEY and CDR2 SVGAGI. The V and J ends lost 2 bases and 5 bases, in that order; junction bases with no gene match: 5. The CDR3 DNA follows: TGTGCCAGCAGTTACACCGGGACAGGCCACAATGAGCAGTTCTTC. Protein sequence: CASSYTGTGHNEQFF.